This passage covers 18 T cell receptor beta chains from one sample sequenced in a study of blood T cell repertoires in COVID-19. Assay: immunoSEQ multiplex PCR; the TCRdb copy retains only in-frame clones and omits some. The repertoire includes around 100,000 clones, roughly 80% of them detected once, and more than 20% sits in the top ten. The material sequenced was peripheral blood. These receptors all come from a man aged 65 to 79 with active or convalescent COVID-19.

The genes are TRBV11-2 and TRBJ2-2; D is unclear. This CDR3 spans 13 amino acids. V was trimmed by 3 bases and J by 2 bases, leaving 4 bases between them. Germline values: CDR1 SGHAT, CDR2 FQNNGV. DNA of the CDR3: TGTGCCAGCAGCTTTACAAACACCGGGGAGCTGTTTTTT. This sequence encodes CASSFTNTGELFF.

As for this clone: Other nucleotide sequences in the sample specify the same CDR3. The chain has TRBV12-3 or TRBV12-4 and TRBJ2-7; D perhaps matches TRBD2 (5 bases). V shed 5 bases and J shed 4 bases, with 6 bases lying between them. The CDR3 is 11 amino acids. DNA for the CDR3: TGTGCCAGCAGTCGGGGTTACGAGCAGTACTTC. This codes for CASSRGYEQYF.

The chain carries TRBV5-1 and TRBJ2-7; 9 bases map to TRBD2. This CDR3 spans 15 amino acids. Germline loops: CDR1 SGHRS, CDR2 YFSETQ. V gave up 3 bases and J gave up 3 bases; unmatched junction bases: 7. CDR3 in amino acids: CASSSQAGGGYEQYF. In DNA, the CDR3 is TGCGCCAGCAGCTCACAAGCGGGGGGAGGCTACGAGCAGTACTTC.

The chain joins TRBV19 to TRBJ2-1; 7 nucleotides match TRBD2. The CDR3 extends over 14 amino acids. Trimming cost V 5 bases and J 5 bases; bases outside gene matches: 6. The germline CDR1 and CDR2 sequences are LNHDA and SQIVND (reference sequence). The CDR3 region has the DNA TGTGCCAGTAGTTGGACTAGTGTCGACAATGAGCAGTTCTTC. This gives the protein CASSWTSVDNEQFF.

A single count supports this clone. The CDR3, as DNA: TGTGCCAGCAGATCCGACAGGGTACTTTACGAGCAGTACTTC. Protein: CASRSDRVLYEQYF. The V call is TRBV6-5, the J call TRBJ2-7; 7 bases map to TRBD1. Trimming at V came to 6 bases and at J to 4 bases, leaving 9 bases not matched to a gene. CDR3 size: 14 residues. The germline V gene has CDR1 MNHEY and CDR2 SVGAGI.

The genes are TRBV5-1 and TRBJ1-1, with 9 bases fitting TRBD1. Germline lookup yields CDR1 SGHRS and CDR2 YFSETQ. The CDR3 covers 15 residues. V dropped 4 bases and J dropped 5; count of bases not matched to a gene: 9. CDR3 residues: CASSPGQGSLTEAFF. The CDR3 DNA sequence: TGCGCCAGCAGCCCCGGACAGGGGTCGTTGACTGAAGCTTTCTTT.

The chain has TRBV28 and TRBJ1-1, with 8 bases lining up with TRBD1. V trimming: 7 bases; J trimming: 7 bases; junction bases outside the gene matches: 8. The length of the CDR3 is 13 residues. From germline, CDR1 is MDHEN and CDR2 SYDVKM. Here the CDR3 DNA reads TGTGCCAGCAAGACAGGGGACGCTCTTGAAGCTTTCTTT. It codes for CASKTGDALEAFF.

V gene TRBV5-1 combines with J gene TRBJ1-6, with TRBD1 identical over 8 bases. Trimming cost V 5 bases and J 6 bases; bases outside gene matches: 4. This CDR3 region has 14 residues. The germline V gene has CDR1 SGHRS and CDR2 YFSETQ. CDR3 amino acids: CASRPDRGNSPLHF. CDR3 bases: TGCGCCAGCAGACCCGACAGGGGTAATTCACCCCTCCACTTT.

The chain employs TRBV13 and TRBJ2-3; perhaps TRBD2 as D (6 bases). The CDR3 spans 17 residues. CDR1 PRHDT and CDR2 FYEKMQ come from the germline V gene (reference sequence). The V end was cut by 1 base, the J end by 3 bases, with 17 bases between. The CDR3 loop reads CASSLELTASATDTQYF. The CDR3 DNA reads TGTGCCAGCAGCTTAGAACTCACGGCTAGCGCGACAGATACGCAGTATTTT.

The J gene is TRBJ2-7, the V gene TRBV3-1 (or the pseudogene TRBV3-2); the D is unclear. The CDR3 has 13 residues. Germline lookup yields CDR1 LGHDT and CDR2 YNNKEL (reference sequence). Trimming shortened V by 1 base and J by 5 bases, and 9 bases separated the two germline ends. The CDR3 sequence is CASSQGPSDEQYF. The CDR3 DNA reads TGTGCCAGCAGCCAAGGTCCTTCCGACGAGCAGTACTTC.

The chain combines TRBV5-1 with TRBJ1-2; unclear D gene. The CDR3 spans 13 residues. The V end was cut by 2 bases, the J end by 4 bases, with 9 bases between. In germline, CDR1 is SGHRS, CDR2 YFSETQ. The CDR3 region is CASSLGGGYGYTF. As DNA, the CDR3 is TGCGCCAGCAGCTTAGGAGGTGGCTATGGCTACACCTTC.

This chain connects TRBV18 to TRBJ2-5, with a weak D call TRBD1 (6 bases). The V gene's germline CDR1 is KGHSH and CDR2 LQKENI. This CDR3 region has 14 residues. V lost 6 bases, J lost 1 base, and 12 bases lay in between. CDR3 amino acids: CASSGQNRQETQYF. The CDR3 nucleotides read TGTGCCAGCTCCGGACAGAATCGCCAAGAGACCCAGTACTTC.

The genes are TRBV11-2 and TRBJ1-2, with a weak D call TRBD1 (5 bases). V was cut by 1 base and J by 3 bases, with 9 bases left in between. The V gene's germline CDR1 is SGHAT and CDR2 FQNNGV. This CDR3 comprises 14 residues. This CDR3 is CASSLGQGYYGYTF. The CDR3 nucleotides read TGTGCCAGCAGCTTAGGGCAGGGTTACTATGGCTACACCTTC.

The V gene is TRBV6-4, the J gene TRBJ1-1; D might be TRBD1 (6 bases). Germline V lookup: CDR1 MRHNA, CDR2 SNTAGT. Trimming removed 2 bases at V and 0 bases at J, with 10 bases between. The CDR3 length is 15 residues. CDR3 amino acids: CASSDTGFMNTEAFF. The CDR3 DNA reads TGTGCCAGCAGTGACACAGGGTTCATGAACACTGAAGCTTTCTTT.

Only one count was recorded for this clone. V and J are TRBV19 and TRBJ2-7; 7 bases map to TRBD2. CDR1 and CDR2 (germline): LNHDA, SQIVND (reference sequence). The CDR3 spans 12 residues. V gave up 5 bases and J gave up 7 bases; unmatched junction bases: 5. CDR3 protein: CASSLLGGEQYF. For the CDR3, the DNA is TGTGCCAGTAGTTTACTGGGGGGGGAGCAGTACTTC.

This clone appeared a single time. The CDR3 nucleotides are TGTGCCAGTAGTATAAAGGGCGGGGGGTCCTACGAGCAGTACTTC. Amino acid sequence: CASSIKGGGSYEQYF. The gene calls are TRBV19 and TRBJ2-7; TRBD2 agrees at 8 bases. Germline assignment: CDR1 LNHDA and CDR2 SQIVND (reference sequence). This CDR3 is built from 15 residues. V lost 2 bases and J lost 1; bases outside the gene matches: 4. The whole variable domain, filled in from reference TRBV19 and TRBJ2-7, reads DGGITQSPKYLFRKEGQNVTLSCEQNLNHDAMYWYRQDPGQGLRLIYYSQIVNDFQKGDIAEGYSVSREKKESFPLTVTSAQKNPTAFYLCASSIKGGGSYEQYFGPGTRLTVT.

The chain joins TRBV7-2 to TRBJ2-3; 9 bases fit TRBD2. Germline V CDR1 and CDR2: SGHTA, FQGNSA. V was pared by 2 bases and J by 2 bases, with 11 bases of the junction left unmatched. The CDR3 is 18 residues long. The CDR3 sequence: CASSLRGGRAKITDTQYF. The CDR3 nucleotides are TGTGCCAGCAGCTTAAGAGGCGGGAGGGCCAAAATCACAGATACGCAGTATTTT.

The DNA of the CDR3 is TGTGCCAGTGCCCAGGGTCGCTATGGCTACACCTTC. Translated: CASAQGRYGYTF. This chain connects TRBV19 to TRBJ1-2; weak D call: TRBD1 (5 bases). The CDR3 is 12 residues long. Germline V gene lookup returns CDR1 LNHDA and CDR2 SQIVND (reference sequence). The V end was cut by 8 bases, the J end by 4 bases, with 11 bases between.